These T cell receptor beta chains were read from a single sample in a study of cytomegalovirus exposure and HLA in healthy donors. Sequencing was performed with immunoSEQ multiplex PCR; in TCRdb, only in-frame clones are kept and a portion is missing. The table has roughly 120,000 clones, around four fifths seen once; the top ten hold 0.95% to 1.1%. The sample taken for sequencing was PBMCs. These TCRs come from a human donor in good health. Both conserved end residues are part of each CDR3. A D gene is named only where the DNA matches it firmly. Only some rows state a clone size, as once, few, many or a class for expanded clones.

cdr3_nt: TGTGCCAGCATTCTACAGGGTAACTATGGCCACACCTTC; cdr3_aa: CASILQGNYGHTF; clone_size: -; v_call: TRBV2; j_call: TRBJ1-2; d_call: -
cdr3_nt: TGTGCCAGCAAACGACAGGGGTCTGGAAACACCATATATTTT; cdr3_aa: CASKRQGSGNTIYF; clone_size: -; v_call: TRBV27; j_call: TRBJ1-3; d_call: TRBD1
cdr3_nt: TGTGCCAGCAGCTTAAGACAGGGGCATAATTCACCCCTCCACTTT; cdr3_aa: CASSLRQGHNSPLHF; clone_size: -; v_call: TRBV11-1; j_call: TRBJ1-6; d_call: TRBD1
cdr3_nt: TGTGCCAGCAGGAGGGGCGGGGGGGGCACAGATACGCAGTATTTT; cdr3_aa: CASRRGGGGTDTQYF; clone_size: -; v_call: TRBV7-3; j_call: TRBJ2-3; d_call: TRBD2
cdr3_nt: TGTGCCACCAGCAGACAGGGTGATAATGACAAACTGTTTTTT; cdr3_aa: CATSRQGDNDKLFF; clone_size: -; v_call: TRBV15; j_call: TRBJ1-4; d_call: -
cdr3_nt: TGTGCCAGCAGCTCCGGGGACAGCTCTAACTATGGCTACACCTTC; cdr3_aa: CASSSGDSSNYGYTF; clone_size: -; v_call: TRBV28; j_call: TRBJ1-2; d_call: TRBD1
cdr3_nt: TGTGCCAGCAGGAGGGACAGGGACGAGCAGTACTTC; cdr3_aa: CASRRDRDEQYF; clone_size: -; v_call: TRBV6-5; j_call: TRBJ2-7; d_call: TRBD1
cdr3_nt: TGTGCCAGCAGTTACGGACAGGTCAATCAGCCCCAGCATTTT; cdr3_aa: CASSYGQVNQPQHF; clone_size: -; v_call: TRBV5-6; j_call: TRBJ1-5; d_call: TRBD1
cdr3_nt: TGTGCCAGCGGGACAGGAGACCTCAATCAGCCCCAGCATTTT; cdr3_aa: CASGTGDLNQPQHF; clone_size: -; v_call: TRBV10-3; j_call: TRBJ1-5; d_call: TRBD1
cdr3_nt: TGTGCCACCGTAGTGTGGAGCTCCTACGAGCAGTACTTC; cdr3_aa: CATVVWSSYEQYF; clone_size: few; v_call: TRBV6-6; j_call: TRBJ2-7; d_call: -
cdr3_nt: TGTGCCAGCAGCTTTGGGATGGGGGGTGAAAAACTGTTTTTT; cdr3_aa: CASSFGMGGEKLFF; clone_size: -; v_call: TRBV5-4; j_call: TRBJ1-4; d_call: -
cdr3_nt: TGTGCCAGCAGCGTTAGTAGCTGGGAGAGGAGTCAGCCCCAGCATTTT; cdr3_aa: CASSVSSWERSQPQHF; clone_size: -; v_call: TRBV7-3; j_call: TRBJ1-5; d_call: -
cdr3_nt: TGTGCCAGCAGCCAACCGACAGGGCTGCACACCATATATTTT; cdr3_aa: CASSQPTGLHTIYF; clone_size: -; v_call: TRBV4-2; j_call: TRBJ1-3; d_call: TRBD1
cdr3_nt: TGTGCCAGCAGCCCTGTAGCGGGGGGGCTTGGAGAGACCCAGTACTTC; cdr3_aa: CASSPVAGGLGETQYF; clone_size: -; v_call: TRBV9; j_call: TRBJ2-5; d_call: TRBD2
cdr3_nt: TGTGCCAGCTCTCTAGGACAGCAATACGAGCAGTACTTC; cdr3_aa: CASSLGQQYEQYF; clone_size: once; v_call: TRBV18; j_call: TRBJ2-7; d_call: -
cdr3_nt: TGTGCCAGCAGTGACTCAGGGGGCGCAAGTGGGGGCTACACCTTC; cdr3_aa: CASSDSGGASGGYTF; clone_size: -; v_call: TRBV6-4; j_call: TRBJ1-2; d_call: TRBD1
cdr3_nt: TGCGCCAGCTGTCCAAATCAGGGGGGCCAAGAGACCCAGTACTTC; cdr3_aa: CASCPNQGGQETQYF; clone_size: -; v_call: TRBV5-1; j_call: TRBJ2-5; d_call: -
cdr3_nt: TGTGCCAGTTGTCAGGACACTGAAGCTTTCTTT; cdr3_aa: CASCQDTEAFF; clone_size: -; v_call: TRBV19; j_call: TRBJ1-1; d_call: -
cdr3_nt: TGTGCCTTGGACCGACAGTCCCGGCTTTTTGGCTACACCTTC; cdr3_aa: CALDRQSRLFGYTF; clone_size: -; v_call: TRBV30; j_call: TRBJ1-2; d_call: -
cdr3_nt: TGTGCCAGCTCACAGGACAGGGCACTAACAACTAATGAAAAACTGTTTTTT; cdr3_aa: CASSQDRALTTNEKLFF; clone_size: -; v_call: TRBV18; j_call: TRBJ1-4; d_call: TRBD1
cdr3_nt: TGTGCCAGCTCACCGTCCTTCCAAGAGACCCAGTACTTC; cdr3_aa: CASSPSFQETQYF; clone_size: -; v_call: TRBV18; j_call: TRBJ2-5; d_call: -
cdr3_nt: TGCGCCAGCAGTTTTGACAGATTCAATGAGCAGTTCTTC; cdr3_aa: CASSFDRFNEQFF; clone_size: -; v_call: TRBV10-2; j_call: TRBJ2-1; d_call: -
cdr3_nt: TGTGCCAGCAGCATCGACGCGAAGTGGAGCTCCTATAATTCACCCCTCCACTTT; cdr3_aa: CASSIDAKWSSYNSPLHF; clone_size: -; v_call: TRBV11-2; j_call: TRBJ1-6; d_call: -